This entry lists 26 T cell receptor beta chains sequenced from one sample in a study of Ad26.COV2.S vaccination and SARS-CoV-2 variants. The repertoire was sequenced with immunoSEQ multiplex PCR; TCRdb's copy has only in-frame clones and lacks some. The sample has 400,000 to 500,000 clones; about 91% are singletons. Treatment defined: about 20 received Ad26.COV2.S at low or high dose, single or two shots; roughly 5 received placebo; per-sample allocation not given. Day 63 following the first vaccine or placebo injection was when the samples were taken. The sequencing used peripheral blood, collected in a trial of Ad26.COV2.S vaccine versus placebo. These receptors were collected from a person aged 18 to 65 who received the Ad26.COV2.S COVID-19 vaccine or a placebo.

Only one count was recorded for this clone. V usage is TRBV5-1 and J usage is TRBJ1-6, with D unclear. Trimming stripped 7 bases from V and 7 bases from J, with 6 bases between. Germline assignment: CDR1 SGHRS and CDR2 YFSETQ. This CDR3 is 11 amino acids long. The CDR3 loop is CASGPNSPLHF. Here the CDR3 DNA reads TGCGCCAGCGGGCCGAATTCACCCCTCCACTTT.

The rearrangement links TRBV18 to TRBJ2-7; D unclear. Germline values: CDR1 KGHSH, CDR2 LQKENI. This CDR3 is 17 amino acids long. V lost 2 bases to trimming and J lost 0 bases, with 17 bases between them. CDR3 residues: CASSPGVGRSSSYEQYV. In DNA form, the CDR3 reads TGTGCCAGCTCACCAGGTGTCGGTCGCTCGAGCTCCTACGAGCAGTACGTC.

The rearrangement links TRBV3-1 (or the pseudogene TRBV3-2) to TRBJ2-5; weak D call: TRBD2 (6 bases). From germline, CDR1 is LGHDT and CDR2 YNNKEL (reference sequence). The length of the CDR3 is 14 residues. The germline V and J ends were trimmed by 4 bases and 5 bases, with 14 bases remaining between them. The CDR3 coding sequence is TGTGCCAGCAGCCCTCGTGGGGGGAGGGAGACCCAGTACTTC. Protein sequence: CASSPRGGRETQYF.

The chain employs TRBV4-1 and TRBJ2-3, with no clear D. The CDR3 extends over 14 amino acids. Trimming removed 3 bases at V and 1 base at J, with 8 bases between. Germline-derived CDR1 and CDR2 are MGHRA and YSYEKL. In DNA, the CDR3 is TGCGCCAGCAGCCAGTTATCCCGCACAGATACGCAGTATTTT. It yields the protein CASSQLSRTDTQYF.

J is TRBJ2-7 and V is TRBV5-4; TRBD2 is a possible D gene (5 bases). The length of the CDR3 is 13 residues. V lost 4 bases and J 3 bases, leaving 11 bases between the germline ends. Germline V gene lookup returns CDR1 SGHNT and CDR2 YYREEE (reference sequence). CDR3 sequence reads: CASSVDGIYEQYF. The CDR3 region has the DNA TGTGCCAGCAGCGTAGACGGGATCTACGAGCAGTACTTC.

The count of this clone is one. The chain carries TRBV9 and TRBJ2-1, with D uncertain. The CDR3 sequence is 15 residues long. V lost 4 bases to trimming and J lost 6 bases, with 17 bases between them. CDR1 SGDLS and CDR2 YYNGEE come from the germline V gene. In DNA, the CDR3 is TGTGCCAGCAGCCCCTCGATGACCAGTGTCAATGAGCAGTTCTTC. Its translation is CASSPSMTSVNEQFF.

The table lists this clone with a few counts. This sequence joins TRBV6-2 or TRBV6-3 and TRBJ1-1, with TRBD1 matching over 7 bases. The ends lost 5 bases at V and 1 base at J; junction bases unmatched: 19. CDR1 is MNHEY, CDR2 SVGEGT, per germline. The CDR3 loop spans 19 amino acids. In DNA, the CDR3 is TGTGCCAGCAGTCCAAATCGGTATCAGGGGGAGCGAGGGAACACTGAAGCTTTCTTT. It specifies CASSPNRYQGERGNTEAFF.

V usage is TRBV28 and J usage is TRBJ2-5; no definite D call. V was cut by 1 base and J by 5 bases, with 11 bases left in between. CDR3 length: 14 residues. Germline V gene lookup returns CDR1 MDHEN and CDR2 SYDVKM. In DNA form, the CDR3 reads TGTGCCAGCAGTTTATATGCGCTGAGGGAGACCCAGTACTTC. This gives the protein CASSLYALRETQYF.

The chain employs TRBV6-6 and TRBJ2-4; D unclear. Trimming pared 6 bases from V and 2 bases from J, leaving 17 bases between. The CDR3 is made up of 16 amino acids. Germline CDR1 and CDR2: MNHNY and SVGAGI (reference sequence). This CDR3 is CASRPTTTATKNIQYF. CDR3 DNA: TGTGCCAGCAGACCCACCACGACGGCGACCAAAAACATTCAGTACTTC.

The chain carries TRBV5-1 and TRBJ2-1; 10 bases agree with TRBD1. V was clipped by 3 bases and J by 3 bases; unmatched bases: 9. The CDR3 spans 17 residues. The germline gives CDR1 SGHRS, CDR2 YFSETQ. The chain's CDR3 is CASSSHPGTGVYNEQFF. CDR3 DNA sequence: TGCGCCAGCAGCTCCCACCCCGGGACAGGGGTCTACAATGAGCAGTTCTTC.

This chain connects TRBV6-5 to TRBJ2-3; weak D call: TRBD2 (6 bases). The CDR3 extends over 16 amino acids. Germline V lookup: CDR1 MNHEY, CDR2 SVGAGI. With 4 bases removed from V and 1 base from J, the gap between germline ends came to 15 bases. The CDR3 spells CASSSLGGFGTDTQYF. CDR3 nucleotide sequence: TGTGCCAGCAGTTCCCTCGGGGGATTCGGCACAGATACGCAGTATTTT.

This chain links TRBV7-3 with TRBJ2-2; D gene unclear. This CDR3 region has 13 residues. CDR1 and CDR2 (germline): SGHTA, FQGTGA. V lost 4 bases to trimming and J lost 3 bases, with 6 bases between them. This CDR3 is CASSSYYTGELFF. In DNA, the CDR3 is TGTGCCAGCAGCTCTTATTACACCGGGGAGCTGTTTTTT. Variable domain in full (rest from reference TRBV7-3 and TRBJ2-2): GAGVSQTPSNKVTEKGKYVELRCDPISGHTALYWYRQSLGQGPEFLIYFQGTGAADDSGLPNDRFFAVRPEGSVSTLKIQRTERGDSAVYLCASSSYYTGELFFGEGSRLTVL.

The CDR3: CASSRIGLGYQETQYF. The CDR3 coding sequence is TGTGCCAGCAGCAGAATTGGGTTAGGCTACCAAGAGACCCAGTACTTC. The rearrangement joins TRBV5-8 to TRBJ2-5; D is unclear. V dropped 4 bases and J dropped 0 bases, with 16 bases sitting between them. From germline, CDR1 is SGHTS and CDR2 YDEGEE. CDR3 size: 16 residues.

The CDR3 DNA is TGTGCCAGCAGTTTTGGTAGTGCGGGGTCTTTCTACAATGAGCAGTTCTTC. Protein: CASSFGSAGSFYNEQFF. The chain carries TRBV28 and TRBJ2-1; tentative D call: TRBD2 (6 bases). The CDR3 is 17 amino acids. Germline loops: CDR1 MDHEN, CDR2 SYDVKM. The V gene lost 3 bases and the J gene lost 3 bases, with 18 bases spanning the gap.

The CDR3 region has the DNA TGTGCCAGCAGCCGCTCGCATACAGGGGGTAGAAATTCACCCCTCCACTTT. Its translation: CASSRSHTGGRNSPLHF. J is TRBJ1-6 and V is TRBV3-1 (or the pseudogene TRBV3-2), with 8 bases fitting TRBD1. This CDR3 spans 17 amino acids. V was clipped by 4 bases and J by 7 bases; unmatched bases: 12. Germline assignment: CDR1 LGHDT and CDR2 YNNKEL (reference sequence).

This rearrangement joins TRBV18 to TRBJ2-7; D not certain. V lost 3 bases, J lost 7 bases, and 19 bases lay in between. Per the germline V gene, CDR1 is KGHSH and CDR2 is LQKENI. The CDR3 extends over 15 amino acids. CDR3 in DNA: TGTGCCAGCTCACCGGGTCTGGCTTCCGTCTGGGAGCAGTACTTC. Protein sequence: CASSPGLASVWEQYF.

The sample holds a few counts of this clone. This chain uses TRBV2 with TRBJ2-7; the D is unclear. The V gene lost 6 bases and the J gene lost 4 bases, with 10 bases spanning the gap. This CDR3 contains 12 residues. The germline V gene encodes CDR1 SNHLY and CDR2 FYNNEI. CDR3 DNA: TGTGCCAGCAGCCCCCTGAGGTACGAGCAGTACGTC. The encoded protein is CASSPLRYEQYV.

V is TRBV5-1 and J is TRBJ1-2; the match to TRBD1 covers 7 bases. This CDR3 spans 13 amino acids. Germline CDR1 SGHRS, CDR2 YFSETQ. V shed 2 bases, J shed 5 bases, and the junction held 3 bases outside the gene matches. The CDR3 DNA reads as TGCGCCAGCAGCTTTGACAGGGCGTATGGCTACACCTTC. As protein: CASSFDRAYGYTF.

This chain connects TRBV5-6 to TRBJ2-4; no clear D. V was clipped by 4 bases and J by 1 base, with 12 bases between them. Germline V lookup: CDR1 SGHDT, CDR2 YYEEEE. The CDR3 loop spans 15 amino acids. CDR3 DNA: TGTGCCAGCAGCACTGGACCCTACGCCAAAAACATTCAGTACTTC. Translation gives CASSTGPYAKNIQYF.

V is TRBV5-4 and J is TRBJ1-2; D uncertain. Germline V gene lookup returns CDR1 SGHNT and CDR2 YYREEE (reference sequence). Trimming took off 6 bases at V and 2 bases at J, with 11 bases between the two ends. There are 13 residues in the CDR3. The chain's CDR3 is CASNRGPNYGYTF. The CDR3 bases are TGTGCCAGCAACCGAGGACCCAACTATGGCTACACCTTC.

V usage is TRBV11-1 and J usage is TRBJ2-1, with 10 bases lining up with TRBD2. This CDR3 is built from 13 residues. Germline V gives CDR1 SGHAT, CDR2 FQDESV (reference sequence). V trimming: 4 bases; J trimming: 9 bases; junction bases outside the gene matches: 3. DNA of the CDR3: TGTGCCAGCAGCTCGGGGACTAGCGTTGAGCAGTTCTTC. It translates to CASSSGTSVEQFF.

The V and J genes are TRBV2 and TRBJ1-4; no clear D gene. This CDR3 is 15 amino acids long. Germline V gene sequence: CDR1 SNHLY, CDR2 FYNNEI. Trimming left V 2 bases short and J 4 bases short, with 11 bases between. The CDR3 is CASSERSENNEKLFF. As DNA, the CDR3 is TGTGCCAGCAGTGAAAGGTCAGAGAATAATGAAAAACTGTTTTTT. The entire variable domain, with the rest obtained from reference TRBV2 and TRBJ1-4, is as follows: EPEVTQTPSHQVTQMGQEVILRCVPISNHLYFYWYRQILGQKVEFLVSFYNNEISEKSEIFDDQFSVERPDGSNFTLKIRSTKLEDSAMYFCASSERSENNEKLFFGSGTQLSVL.

The gene calls are TRBV6-2 or TRBV6-3 and TRBJ2-4; either TRBD1 or TRBD2 may fit D (5 bases each). V gave up 5 bases and J gave up 0 bases, with 11 bases separating them. The CDR3 contains 15 residues. Germline CDR1 and CDR2: MNHEY and SVGEGT. CDR3 nucleotide sequence: TGTGCCAGCAGTGCTCCCGGGACAGCCAAAAACATTCAGTACTTC. This sequence encodes CASSAPGTAKNIQYF.

The chain combines TRBV2 with TRBJ2-7, with D perhaps TRBD2 (5 bases). The CDR3 is made up of 13 amino acids. V lost 7 bases and J 6 bases, leaving 16 bases between the germline ends. Germline V lookup: CDR1 SNHLY, CDR2 FYNNEI. The CDR3 bases are TGTGCCAGCACTTCGGACTCGGGTCTCGAGCAGTACGTC. This encodes CASTSDSGLEQYV.

The chain is built from TRBV30 and TRBJ1-1; 8 bases match TRBD1. Trimming at V came to 3 bases and at J to 6 bases, leaving 3 bases not matched to a gene. The CDR3 spans 12 residues. Germline V gene data show CDR1 as GTSNPN and CDR2 as SVGIG (reference sequence). This CDR3 is CAWRAQGAEAFF. CDR3 coding DNA: TGTGCCTGGAGGGCACAGGGGGCTGAAGCTTTCTTT.

V is TRBV21-1 and J is TRBJ1-2; TRBD1 reflects the table's D call only, with no check against the DNA. TRBV21-1 is marked as a pseudogene. CDR3 length: 17 amino acids. CDR3 nucleotide sequence: TGTGCCAGCAGCAAAGAAACCCCCCGGGACAGGGGGCGAGGCTACACCTTC. This encodes CASSKETPRDRGRGYTF.